This T cell receptor (beta chain) stems from a study of beta chain features in type 1 diabetes. Whole-study results and caveats: Within patients, naive, central memory and Treg TCRB repertoires seemed more similar than within healthy donors. Shortening of TCRB CDR3s, moderate but significant, appeared in all four CD4+ subsets of Type 1 diabetes patients.

The authors reverse transcribed all of the isolated RNA, so sequencing captured expressed TCRB transcripts. Assay used: immunoSEQ multiplex PCR; TCRdb lists only in-frame clones, some missing. The table shows over 600,000 clones, with about an eighth occurring only once. Concerning this clone: The target antigen is unknown.

The CDR3 covers 16 residues. Trimming shortened V by 4 bases and J by 5 bases, and 19 bases separated the two germline ends. The germline V gene has CDR1 LNHDA and CDR2 SQIVND (reference sequence). The rearrangement links TRBV19 to TRBJ2-3; the D gene is possibly TRBD1 (5 bases). The clonotype originates from a man aged 30 to 39 with type 1 diabetes. The sample comprised naive CD4+ T cells from blood. The CDR3 nucleotides are TGTGCCAGTAGTAATCCCGCTGGGGCCGCCAGAGATACGCAGTATTTT. Its protein product is CASSNPAGAARDTQYF.